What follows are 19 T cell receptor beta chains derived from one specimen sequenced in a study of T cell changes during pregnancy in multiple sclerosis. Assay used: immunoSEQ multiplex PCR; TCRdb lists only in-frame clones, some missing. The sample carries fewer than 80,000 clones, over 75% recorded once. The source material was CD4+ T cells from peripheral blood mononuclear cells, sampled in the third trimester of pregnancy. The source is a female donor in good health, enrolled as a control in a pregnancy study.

CDR3: CASSGAGGSHGYTF. The CDR3 nucleotides are TGTGCCAGCAGCGGAGCAGGGGGCTCCCATGGCTACACCTTC. This chain uses TRBV6-1 with TRBJ1-2; 8 bases agree with TRBD1. CDR1 is MNHNS and CDR2 is SASEGT in the germline V gene. This CDR3 is 14 amino acids long. Unmatched junction bases numbered 9, after V lost 6 bases and J lost 6 bases.

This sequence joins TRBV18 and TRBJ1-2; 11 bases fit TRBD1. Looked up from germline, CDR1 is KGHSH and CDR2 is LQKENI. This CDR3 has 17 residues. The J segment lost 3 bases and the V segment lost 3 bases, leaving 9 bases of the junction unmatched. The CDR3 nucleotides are TGTGCCAGCTCACCCGGGACAGGGGGTTTTCGTGACTATGGCTACACCTTC. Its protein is CASSPGTGGFRDYGYTF.

CDR3 DNA sequence: TGTGCCAGTAGTACGACAGGGGGTACTCAGCCCCAGCATTTT. Its translation is CASSTTGGTQPQHF. The genes are TRBV19 and TRBJ1-5, with 9 bases that match TRBD1. V lost 4 bases, J lost 6 bases, and 4 bases stayed unmatched. The CDR3 covers 14 residues. CDR1 is LNHDA and CDR2 is SQIVND in the germline V gene (reference sequence). The full variable domain, in which reference TRBV19 and TRBJ1-5 provide the parts outside the CDR3, is DGGITQSPKYLFRKEGQNVTLSCEQNLNHDAMYWYRQDPGQGLRLIYYSQIVNDFQKGDIAEGYSVSREKKESFPLTVTSAQKNPTAFYLCASSTTGGTQPQHFGDGTRLSIL.

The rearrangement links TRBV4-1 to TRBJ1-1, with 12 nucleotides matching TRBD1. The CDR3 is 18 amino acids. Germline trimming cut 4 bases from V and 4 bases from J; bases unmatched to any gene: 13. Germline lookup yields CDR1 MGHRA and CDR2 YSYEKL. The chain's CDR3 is CASSPTGDRGRAGTEAFF. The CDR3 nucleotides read TGCGCCAGCAGCCCTACTGGGGACAGGGGGCGCGCAGGCACTGAAGCTTTCTTT.

The CDR3 sequence: CAWNRGLATNEKLFF. DNA for the CDR3: TGTGCCTGGAATAGGGGGCTCGCAACTAATGAAAAACTGTTTTTT. The chain couples TRBV30 to TRBJ1-4, with 7 bases identical to TRBD1. V trimming: 4 bases; J trimming: 0 bases; junction bases outside the gene matches: 5. Germline CDR1 and CDR2: GTSNPN and SVGIG (reference sequence). CDR3 length equals 15 residues.

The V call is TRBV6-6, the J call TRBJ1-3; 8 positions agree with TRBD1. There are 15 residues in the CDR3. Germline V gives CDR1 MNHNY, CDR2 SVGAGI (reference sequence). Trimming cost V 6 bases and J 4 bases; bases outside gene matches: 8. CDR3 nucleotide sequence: TGTGCCAGCAGGGAGATAGACAGGGGCGGAAACACCATATATTTT. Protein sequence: CASREIDRGGNTIYF.

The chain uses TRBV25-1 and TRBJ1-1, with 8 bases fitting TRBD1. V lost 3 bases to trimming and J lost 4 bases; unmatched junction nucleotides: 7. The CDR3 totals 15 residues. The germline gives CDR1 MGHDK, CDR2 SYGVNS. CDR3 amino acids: CASSDLDRGVTEAFF. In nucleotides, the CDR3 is TGTGCCAGCAGTGATTTAGACAGGGGAGTCACTGAAGCTTTCTTT.

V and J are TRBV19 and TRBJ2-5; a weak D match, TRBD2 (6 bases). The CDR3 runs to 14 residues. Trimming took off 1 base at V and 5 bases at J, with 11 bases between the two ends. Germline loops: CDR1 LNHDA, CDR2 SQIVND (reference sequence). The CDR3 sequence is CASSIGREAETQYF. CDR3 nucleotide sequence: TGTGCCAGTAGTATAGGTAGGGAGGCGGAGACCCAGTACTTC.

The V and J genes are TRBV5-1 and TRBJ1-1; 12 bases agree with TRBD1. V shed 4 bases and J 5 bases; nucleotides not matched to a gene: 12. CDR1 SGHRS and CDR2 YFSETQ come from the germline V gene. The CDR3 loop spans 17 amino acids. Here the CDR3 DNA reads TGCGCCAGCAGCGTGGGGACAGGGGGCGAATACAGTACTGAAGCTTTCTTT. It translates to CASSVGTGGEYSTEAFF. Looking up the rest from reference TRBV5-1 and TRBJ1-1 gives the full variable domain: KAGVTQTPRYLIKTRGQQVTLSCSPISGHRSVSWYQQTPGQGLQFLFEYFSETQRNKGNFPGRFSGRQFSNSRSEMNVSTLELGDSALYLCASSVGTGGEYSTEAFFGQGTRLTVV.

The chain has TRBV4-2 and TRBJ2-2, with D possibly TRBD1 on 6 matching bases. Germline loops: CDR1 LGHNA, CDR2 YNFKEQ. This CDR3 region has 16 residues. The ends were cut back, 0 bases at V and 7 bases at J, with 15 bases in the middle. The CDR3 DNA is TGTGCCAGCAGCCAAGATCAACCAGGGGCCGGCGGGGAGCTGTTTTTT. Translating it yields CASSQDQPGAGGELFF.

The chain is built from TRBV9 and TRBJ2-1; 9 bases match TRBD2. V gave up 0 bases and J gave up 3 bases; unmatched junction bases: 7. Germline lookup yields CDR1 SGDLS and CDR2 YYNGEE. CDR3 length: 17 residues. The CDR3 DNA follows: TGTGCCAGCAGCGTAGCCGGCGGGGGGGCCTACTACAATGAGCAGTTCTTC. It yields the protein CASSVAGGGAYYNEQFF.

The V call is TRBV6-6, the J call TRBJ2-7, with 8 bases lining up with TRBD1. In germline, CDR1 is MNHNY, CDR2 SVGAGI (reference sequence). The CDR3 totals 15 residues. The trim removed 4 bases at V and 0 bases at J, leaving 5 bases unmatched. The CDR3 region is CASSSQGTGSYEQYF. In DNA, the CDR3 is TGTGCCAGCAGTTCCCAGGGGACAGGCTCCTACGAGCAGTACTTC.

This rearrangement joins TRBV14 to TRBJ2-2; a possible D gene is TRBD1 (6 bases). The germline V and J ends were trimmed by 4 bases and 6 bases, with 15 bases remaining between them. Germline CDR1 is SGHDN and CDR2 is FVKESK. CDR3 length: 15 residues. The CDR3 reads CASSLGTPKAGELFF. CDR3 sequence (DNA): TGTGCCAGCAGCCTCGGGACACCGAAGGCCGGGGAGCTGTTTTTT.

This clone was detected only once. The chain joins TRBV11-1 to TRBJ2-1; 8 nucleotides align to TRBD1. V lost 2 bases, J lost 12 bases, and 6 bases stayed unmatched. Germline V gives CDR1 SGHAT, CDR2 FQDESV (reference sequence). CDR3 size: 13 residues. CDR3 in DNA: TGTGCCAGCAGCTTATCGACAGGGACAGGGCAGTTCTTC. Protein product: CASSLSTGTGQFF.

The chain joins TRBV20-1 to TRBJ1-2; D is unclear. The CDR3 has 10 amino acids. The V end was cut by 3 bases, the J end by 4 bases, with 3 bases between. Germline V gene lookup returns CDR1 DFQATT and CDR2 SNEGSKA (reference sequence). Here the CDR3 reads CSASSYGYTF. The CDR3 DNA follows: TGCAGTGCTAGCAGCTATGGCTACACCTTC.

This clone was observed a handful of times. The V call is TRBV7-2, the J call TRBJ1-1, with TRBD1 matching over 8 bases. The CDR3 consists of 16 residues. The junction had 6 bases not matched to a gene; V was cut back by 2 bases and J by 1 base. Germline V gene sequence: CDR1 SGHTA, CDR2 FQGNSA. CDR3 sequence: CASSLIRGRKNTEAFF. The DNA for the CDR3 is TGTGCCAGCAGCTTAATCAGGGGGCGGAAGAACACTGAAGCTTTCTTT.

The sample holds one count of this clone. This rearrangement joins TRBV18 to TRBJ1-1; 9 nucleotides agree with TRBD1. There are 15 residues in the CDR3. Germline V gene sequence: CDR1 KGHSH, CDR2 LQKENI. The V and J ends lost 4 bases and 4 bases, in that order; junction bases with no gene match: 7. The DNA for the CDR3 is TGTGCCAGCTCACGGAATGACAGGGGGGGCACTGAAGCTTTCTTT. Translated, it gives CASSRNDRGGTEAFF. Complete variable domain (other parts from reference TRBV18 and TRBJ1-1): NAGVMQNPRHLVRRRGQEARLRCSPMKGHSHVYWYRQLPEEGLKFMVYLQKENIIDESGMPKERFSAEFPKEGPSILRIQQVVRGDSAAYFCASSRNDRGGTEAFFGQGTRLTVV.

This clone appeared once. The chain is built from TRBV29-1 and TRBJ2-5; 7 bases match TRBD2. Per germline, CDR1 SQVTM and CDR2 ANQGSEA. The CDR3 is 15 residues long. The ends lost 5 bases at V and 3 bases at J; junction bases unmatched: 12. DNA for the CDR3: TGCAGCGTTAGTCGTGGGGGGGGAAGAAAAGAGACCCAGTACTTC. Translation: CSVSRGGGRKETQYF.

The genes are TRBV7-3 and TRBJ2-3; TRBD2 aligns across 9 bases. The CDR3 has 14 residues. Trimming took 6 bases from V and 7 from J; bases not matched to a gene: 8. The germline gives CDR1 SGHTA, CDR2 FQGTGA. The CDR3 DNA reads TGTGCCAGCAGGTCTAGCGGGGAGATGAATACGCAGTATTTT. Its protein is CASRSSGEMNTQYF.